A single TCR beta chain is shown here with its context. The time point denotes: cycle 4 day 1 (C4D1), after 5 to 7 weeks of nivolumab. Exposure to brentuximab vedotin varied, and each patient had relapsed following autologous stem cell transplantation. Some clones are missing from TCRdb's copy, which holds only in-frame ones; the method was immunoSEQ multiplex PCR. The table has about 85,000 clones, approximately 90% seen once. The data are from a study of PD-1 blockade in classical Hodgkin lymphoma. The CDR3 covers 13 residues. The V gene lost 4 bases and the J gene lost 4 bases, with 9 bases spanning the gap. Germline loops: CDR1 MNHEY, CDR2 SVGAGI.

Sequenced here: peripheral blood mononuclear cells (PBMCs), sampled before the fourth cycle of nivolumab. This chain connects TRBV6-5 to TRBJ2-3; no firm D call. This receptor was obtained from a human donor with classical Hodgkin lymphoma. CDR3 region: CASSLTWSDTQYF. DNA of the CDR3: TGTGCCAGCAGTTTGACCTGGTCAGATACGCAGTATTTT.